The 2 T cell receptor beta chains presented below share a single source sample, sequenced in a study of identifying expanded T cells in peripheral blood. The method was immunoSEQ multiplex PCR; TCRdb's version includes in-frame clones alone and lacks a portion of them. The table lists around 100,000 clones, roughly 90% of them singletons. The sample was blood. These receptors were obtained from a person between 18 and 75 years old in good health.

The chain carries TRBV7-9 and TRBJ2-1; D perhaps matches TRBD2 (5 bases). The CDR3 is made up of 12 amino acids. Germline loops: CDR1 SEHNR, CDR2 FQNEAQ (reference sequence). With 11 bases removed from V and 9 bases from J, the gap between germline ends came to 17 bases. The DNA of the CDR3 is TGTGCCGGCCTGAGCACCGGAGGTGAGCAGTTCTTC. This codes for CAGLSTGGEQFF.

This chain connects TRBV10-3 to TRBJ1-1; D gene unclear. V lost 10 bases to trimming and J lost 5 bases, with 17 bases between them. The CDR3 covers 13 residues. Germline V gives CDR1 ENHRY, CDR2 SYGVKD. CDR3 sequence: CATRLLEDTEAFF. CDR3 DNA: TGTGCCACCAGACTCCTTGAGGATACTGAAGCTTTCTTT.